These 13 T cell receptor beta chains came from one sample sequenced in a study of blood T cell repertoires in COVID-19. Sequencing was performed with immunoSEQ multiplex PCR; in TCRdb, only in-frame clones are kept and a portion is missing. The repertoire consists of about 320,000 clones, with about 83% occurring once and the leading ten covering roughly 1.3%. The sample consisted of peripheral blood. These receptors all stem from a woman aged 45 to 65 with acute or convalescent COVID-19.

The chain employs TRBV7-2 and TRBJ2-1; 10 bases are shared with TRBD1. The CDR3 sequence is 14 residues long. CDR1 and CDR2 from the germline V gene are SGHTA and FQGNSA. Trimming at V came to 5 bases and at J to 9 bases, leaving 7 bases not matched to a gene. CDR3 DNA: TGTGCCAGCAGCCCCGGACAGGGGGTGGGTGAGCAGTTCTTC. This gives the protein CASSPGQGVGEQFF. The variable domain in full, with the rest retrieved from reference TRBV7-2 and TRBJ2-1, is GAGVSQSPSNKVTEKGKDVELRCDPISGHTALYWYRQSLGQGLEFLIYFQGNSAPDKSGLPSDRFSAERTGGSVSTLTIQRTQQEDSAVYLCASSPGQGVGEQFFGPGTRLTVL.

The chain couples TRBV14 to TRBJ1-3, with 9 bases that match TRBD1. The CDR3 extends over 17 amino acids. The ends lost 2 bases at V and 0 bases at J; junction bases unmatched: 5. The germline CDR1 and CDR2 sequences are SGHDN and FVKESK. The DNA of the CDR3 is TGTGCCAGCAGCCAAAACAGGGGGCCGGCCTCTGGAAACACCATATATTTT. Protein product: CASSQNRGPASGNTIYF.

The chain uses TRBV5-1 and TRBJ2-3; D is undetermined. The CDR3 has 14 amino acids. The germline V gene has CDR1 SGHRS and CDR2 YFSETQ. V was clipped by 2 bases and J by 0 bases, with 7 bases between them. The CDR3 spells CASSLSSSTDTQYF. The CDR3 nucleotides read TGCGCCAGCAGCTTATCCAGTAGCACAGATACGCAGTATTTT.

The chain combines TRBV5-1 with TRBJ2-3, with D possibly being TRBD1 (5 bases). Between the trimmed V and J ends, which lost 5 bases and 2 bases, there was a span of 12 bases. Germline loops: CDR1 SGHRS, CDR2 YFSETQ. CDR3 length equals 14 residues. The CDR3, as DNA: TGCGCCAGCAGTTCCGGACAAGCCACAGATACGCAGTATTTT. This translates into CASSSGQATDTQYF.

This sequence joins TRBV2 and TRBJ1-1; TRBD1 matches at 7 bases. J lost 1 base, V lost 10 bases, and 6 bases had no gene match. This CDR3 region has 13 residues. Germline values: CDR1 SNHLY, CDR2 FYNNEI. The CDR3 spells CATQGETNTEAFF. CDR3 DNA: TGTGCCACCCAGGGGGAGACGAACACTGAAGCTTTCTTT.

CDR3 in amino acids: CSVAEDFMGTEAFF. In nucleotides, the CDR3 is TGCAGCGTTGCGGAGGACTTCATGGGGACTGAAGCTTTCTTT. The chain recombines TRBV29-1 with TRBJ1-1; D call uncertain. Germline V gene data show CDR1 as SQVTM and CDR2 as ANQGSEA. The CDR3 consists of 14 residues. Trimming stripped 4 bases from V and 5 bases from J, with 17 bases between.

This chain connects TRBV5-1 to TRBJ1-4; D might be TRBD1 (5 bases). The V end was cut by 3 bases, the J end by 8 bases, with 17 bases between. The CDR3 runs to 15 residues. Germline V gene data show CDR1 as SGHRS and CDR2 as YFSETQ. CDR3 amino acids: CASSSVGGEGEKLFF. CDR3 DNA sequence: TGCGCCAGCAGCTCGGTCGGGGGAGAGGGGGAAAAACTGTTTTTT.

This clone was seen only once. In DNA form, the CDR3 reads TGTGCCAGCTGGGACAGTCTCCACCATATCGGGCCCGGGGAGCTGTTTTTT. This codes for CASWDSLHHIGPGELFF. This chain uses TRBV28 with TRBJ2-2; TRBD1 aligns across 7 bases. CDR3 size: 17 residues. Germline V CDR1 and CDR2: MDHEN, SYDVKM. The ends lost 8 bases at V and 6 bases at J; junction bases unmatched: 18.

The rearrangement joins TRBV7-2 to TRBJ1-2; TRBD1 might be the D (5 bases). CDR1 is SGHTA, CDR2 FQGNSA, per germline. The CDR3 is 16 residues long. The V gene lost 0 bases and the J gene lost 0 bases, with 11 bases spanning the gap. The CDR3 region is CASSLAGREANYGYTF. In DNA form, the CDR3 reads TGTGCCAGCAGCTTAGCCGGCAGGGAAGCTAACTATGGCTACACCTTC.

V and J are TRBV7-3 and TRBJ2-3, with no clear D. The V end was cut by 2 bases, the J end by 2 bases, with 8 bases between. This CDR3 region has 14 residues. CDR1 is SGHTA and CDR2 is FQGTGA in the germline V gene. The CDR3 region has the DNA TGTGCCAGCAGCTTACGAACTAACACAGATACGCAGTATTTT. It specifies CASSLRTNTDTQYF.

This chain joins TRBV10-3 and TRBJ2-1, with D possibly being TRBD2 (6 bases). Trimming stripped 8 bases from V and 6 bases from J, with 11 bases between. Germline V CDR1 and CDR2: ENHRY, SYGVKD. The CDR3 length is 12 residues. In nucleotides, the CDR3 is TGTGCCATCTCGCGAGCGGGCAATGAGCAGTTCTTC. Protein sequence: CAISRAGNEQFF.

The chain has TRBV15 and TRBJ2-6; D not resolved. Per germline, CDR1 LNHNV and CDR2 YYDKDF (reference sequence). V was pared by 3 bases and J by 1 base, with 13 bases between. The CDR3 runs 17 residues. The CDR3 here is CATSSGAGWSGANVLTF. Written as DNA, the CDR3 is TGTGCCACCAGCAGCGGCGCCGGGTGGTCTGGGGCCAACGTCCTGACTTTC. Full variable domain (remainder filled in from reference TRBV15 and TRBJ2-6): DAMVIQNPRYQVTQFGKPVTLSCSQTLNHNVMYWYQQKSSQAPKLLFHYYDKDFNNEADTPDNFQSRRPNTSFCFLDIRSPGLGDTAMYLCATSSGAGWSGANVLTFGAGSRLTVL.

The V gene is TRBV18, the J gene TRBJ1-2, with 12 bases fitting TRBD1. From germline, CDR1 is KGHSH and CDR2 LQKENI. Trimming took 3 bases from V and 8 from J; bases not matched to a gene: 7. This CDR3 contains 15 residues. CDR3 coding DNA: TGTGCCAGCTCACCGTTGGGACAGGGGGCAGAGGGCTACACCTTC. Protein product: CASSPLGQGAEGYTF.